A single sample is the source of the 6 T cell receptor beta chains below, sequenced in a study of T cell repertoires in cytomegalovirus infection. TCRdb ran MiXCR on the reads and lists one entry per CDR3 protein. The sample lists roughly 920,000 distinct CDR3 sequences, roughly a third occurring once. These receptors' targets are unknown. Material: cultured CD8+ T cells from PBMCs, obtained from culture after CMV antigen stimulation. The receptors originated from a human donor in good health (CMV status not recorded). Some clones in this sample may be carry-over from other donors' samples.

This clonotype was recorded many times. The chain joins TRBV7-6 to TRBJ2-1; 13 bases line up with TRBD2. This CDR3 region has 18 residues. The V and J ends lost 5 bases and 3 bases, in that order; junction bases with no gene match: 10. Germline lookup yields CDR1 SGHVS and CDR2 FNYEAQ. CDR3 loop: CASSGLAGALNDYNEQFF. The CDR3 region has the DNA TGTGCCAGCAGCGGACTAGCGGGGGCCTTGAACGACTACAATGAGCAGTTCTTC.

This rearrangement joins TRBV5-6 to TRBJ1-6, with 8 bases fitting TRBD1. The CDR3 extends over 16 amino acids. The ends lost 3 bases at V and 2 bases at J; junction bases unmatched: 4. Germline assignment: CDR1 SGHDT and CDR2 YYEEEE. CDR3 in amino acids: CASSSRTGPYNSPLHF. In nucleotides, the CDR3 is TGTGCCAGCAGCTCGCGGACAGGGCCCTATAATTCACCCCTCCACTTT.

V is TRBV12-3 or TRBV12-4 and J is TRBJ2-7; the D is unclear. V lost 6 bases, J lost 2 bases, and 5 bases lay in between. The CDR3 length is 11 residues. DNA of the CDR3: TGTGCCAGCAGGGAAACCTACGAGCAGTACTTC. It codes for CASRETYEQYF.

This clonotype was recorded at least ten times. The chain employs TRBV7-2 and TRBJ2-1; possible D gene TRBD2, 7 bases. Germline V CDR1 and CDR2: SGHTA, FQGNSA. This CDR3 comprises 14 residues. V dropped 7 bases and J dropped 3 bases, with 13 bases sitting between them. The chain's CDR3 is CASTAGALYNEQFF. For the CDR3, the DNA is TGTGCCAGCACCGCGGGGGCTCTCTACAATGAGCAGTTCTTC.

A few counts support this clonotype. The V gene is TRBV6-6, the J gene TRBJ2-1; maybe TRBD2 (6 bases). Trimming shortened V by 6 bases and J by 3 bases, and 18 bases separated the two germline ends. This CDR3 is built from 16 residues. In germline, CDR1 is MNHNY, CDR2 SVGAGI (reference sequence). Here the CDR3 DNA reads TGTGCCAGCAGCCTTAGCGGTCCTGTAGGCTACAATGAGCAGTTCTTC. This encodes CASSLSGPVGYNEQFF.

In DNA, the CDR3 is TGTGCCAGCAGCGCGGGACAACGAGAGACCCAGTACTTC. Translated: CASSAGQRETQYF. The chain is built from TRBV9 and TRBJ2-5; maybe TRBD1 (6 bases). Per germline, CDR1 SGDLS and CDR2 YYNGEE. V shed 3 bases and J shed 4 bases, with 10 bases lying between them. This CDR3 is 13 amino acids long.